This T cell receptor (beta chain) was identified during a study of cytomegalovirus exposure and HLA in healthy donors. V was pared by 5 bases and J by 2 bases, with 16 bases between. Germline CDR1 and CDR2: SQVTM and ANQGSEA. The CDR3 runs 14 residues. The PCR ran on 60 Vbeta and 13 Jbeta primers. The method was immunoSEQ multiplex PCR; TCRdb's version includes in-frame clones alone and lacks a portion of them. The sample includes under 200,000 clones, around 80% seen only once; the top ten take under 7.5%. Concerning this clone: No antigen is known for it.

Study-level results: Across donors, sequencing depth was assumed by presence/absence analyses to be roughly uniform. Usually a TCR sequence was rare, but some public TCRs were found in many donors.

The receptor comes from a man aged 35 to 55 in good health and CMV-seronegative. Sequencing was done on a sample of PBMCs. The chain carries TRBV29-1 and TRBJ2-7; D perhaps matches TRBD1 (6 bases). The CDR3 coding sequence is TGCAGCGTTTTAGGGGGTGCCGGGGCCTACGAGCAGTACTTC. Encoded protein: CSVLGGAGAYEQYF.